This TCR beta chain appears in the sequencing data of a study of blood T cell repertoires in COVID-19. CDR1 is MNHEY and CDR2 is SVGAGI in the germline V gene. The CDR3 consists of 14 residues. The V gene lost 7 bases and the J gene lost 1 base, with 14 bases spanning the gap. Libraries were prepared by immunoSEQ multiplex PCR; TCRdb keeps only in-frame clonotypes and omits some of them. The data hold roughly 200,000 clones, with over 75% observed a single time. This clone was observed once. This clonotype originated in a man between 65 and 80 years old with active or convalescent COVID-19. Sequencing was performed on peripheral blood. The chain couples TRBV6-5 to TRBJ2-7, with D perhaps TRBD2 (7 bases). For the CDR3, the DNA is TGTGCCAGCAACGGAGGGGGGGAATCCTACGAGCAGTACTTC. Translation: CASNGGGESYEQYF.